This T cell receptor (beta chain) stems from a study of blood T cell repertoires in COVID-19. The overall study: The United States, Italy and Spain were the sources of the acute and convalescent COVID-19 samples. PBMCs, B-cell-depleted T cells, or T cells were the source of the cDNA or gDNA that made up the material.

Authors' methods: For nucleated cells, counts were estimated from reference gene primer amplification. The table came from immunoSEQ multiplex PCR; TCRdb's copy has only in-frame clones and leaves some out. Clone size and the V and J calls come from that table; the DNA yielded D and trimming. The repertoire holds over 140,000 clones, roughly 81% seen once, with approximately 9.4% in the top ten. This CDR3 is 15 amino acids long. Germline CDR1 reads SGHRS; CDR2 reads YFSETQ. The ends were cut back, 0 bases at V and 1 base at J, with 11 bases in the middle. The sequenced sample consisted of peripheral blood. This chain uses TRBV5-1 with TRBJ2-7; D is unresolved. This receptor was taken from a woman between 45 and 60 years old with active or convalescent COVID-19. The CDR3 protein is CASSLGLPGSYEQYF. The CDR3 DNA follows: TGCGCCAGCAGCTTGGGACTGCCCGGGTCCTACGAGCAGTACTTC. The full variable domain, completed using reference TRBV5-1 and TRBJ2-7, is KAGVTQTPRYLIKTRGQQVTLSCSPISGHRSVSWYQQTPGQGLQFLFEYFSETQRNKGNFPGRFSGRQFSNSRSEMNVSTLELGDSALYLCASSLGLPGSYEQYFGPGTRLTVT.